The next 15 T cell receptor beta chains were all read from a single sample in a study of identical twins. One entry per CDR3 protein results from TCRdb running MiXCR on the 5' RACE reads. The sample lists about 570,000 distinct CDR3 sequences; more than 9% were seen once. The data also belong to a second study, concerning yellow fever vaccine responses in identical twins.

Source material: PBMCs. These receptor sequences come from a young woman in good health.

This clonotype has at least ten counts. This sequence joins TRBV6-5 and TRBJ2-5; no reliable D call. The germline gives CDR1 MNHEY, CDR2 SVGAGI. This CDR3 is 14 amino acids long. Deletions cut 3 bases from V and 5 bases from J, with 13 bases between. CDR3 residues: CASSYRRQLETQYF. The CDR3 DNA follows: TGTGCCAGCAGTTATAGACGTCAACTGGAGACCCAGTACTTC.

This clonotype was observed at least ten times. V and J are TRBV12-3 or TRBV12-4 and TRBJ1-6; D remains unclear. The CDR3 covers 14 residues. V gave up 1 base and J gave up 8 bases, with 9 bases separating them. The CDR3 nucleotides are TGTGCCAGCAGTTTAGTAGAGGGTTATTCACCCCTCCACTTT. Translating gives CASSLVEGYSPLHF.

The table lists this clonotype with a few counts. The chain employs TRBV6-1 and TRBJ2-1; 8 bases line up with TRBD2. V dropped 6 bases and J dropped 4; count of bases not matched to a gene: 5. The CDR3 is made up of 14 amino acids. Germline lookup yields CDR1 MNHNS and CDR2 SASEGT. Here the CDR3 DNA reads TGTGCCAGCAGGCCCGGGACTAGTTACAATGAGCAGTTCTTC. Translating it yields CASRPGTSYNEQFF.

The CDR3 DNA reads as TGTGCCAGCAGCTTAATTCGGGGGGGCCCGAACAATGAGCAGTTCTTC. This sequence encodes CASSLIRGGPNNEQFF. The chain recombines TRBV7-2 with TRBJ2-1; TRBD2 matches 8 bases. Germline trimming cut 2 bases from V and 5 bases from J; bases unmatched to any gene: 8. This CDR3 spans 16 amino acids. Germline V CDR1 and CDR2: SGHTA, FQGNSA.

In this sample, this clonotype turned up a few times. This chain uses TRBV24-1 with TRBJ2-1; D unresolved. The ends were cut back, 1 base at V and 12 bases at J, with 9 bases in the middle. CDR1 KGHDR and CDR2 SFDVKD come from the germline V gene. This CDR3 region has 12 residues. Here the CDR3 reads CATSDFKYGQFF. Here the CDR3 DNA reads TGTGCCACCAGTGATTTTAAGTACGGGCAGTTCTTC.

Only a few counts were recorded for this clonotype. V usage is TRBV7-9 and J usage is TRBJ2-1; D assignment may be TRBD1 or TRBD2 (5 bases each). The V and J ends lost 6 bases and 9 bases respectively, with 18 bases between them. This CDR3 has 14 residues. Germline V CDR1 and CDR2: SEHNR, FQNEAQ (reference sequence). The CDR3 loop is CASSFLQEVGEQFF. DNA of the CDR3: TGTGCCAGCAGTTTTTTACAGGAGGTCGGTGAGCAGTTCTTC.

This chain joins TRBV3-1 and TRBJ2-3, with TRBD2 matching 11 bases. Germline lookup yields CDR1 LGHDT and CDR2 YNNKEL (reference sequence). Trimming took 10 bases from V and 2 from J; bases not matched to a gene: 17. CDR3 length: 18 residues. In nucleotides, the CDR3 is TGTGCCACCTCCCTGACCACCCTAGCGGGAGGTGACACAGATACGCAGTATTTT. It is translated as CATSLTTLAGGDTDTQYF.

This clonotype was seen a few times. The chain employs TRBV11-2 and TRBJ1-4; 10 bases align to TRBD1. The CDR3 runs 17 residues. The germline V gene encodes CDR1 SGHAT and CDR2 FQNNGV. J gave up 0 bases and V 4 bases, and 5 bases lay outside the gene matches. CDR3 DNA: TGTGCCAGCAGCTCCCGACAGGGGGCCTCAACTAATGAAAAACTGTTTTTT. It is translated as CASSSRQGASTNEKLFF.

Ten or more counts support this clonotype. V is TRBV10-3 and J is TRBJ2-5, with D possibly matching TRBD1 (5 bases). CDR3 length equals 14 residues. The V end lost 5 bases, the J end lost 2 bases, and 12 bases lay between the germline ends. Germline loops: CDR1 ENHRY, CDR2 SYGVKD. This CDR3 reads CAISCSDKQETQYF. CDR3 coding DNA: TGTGCCATCAGTTGCTCGGACAAACAAGAGACCCAGTACTTC.

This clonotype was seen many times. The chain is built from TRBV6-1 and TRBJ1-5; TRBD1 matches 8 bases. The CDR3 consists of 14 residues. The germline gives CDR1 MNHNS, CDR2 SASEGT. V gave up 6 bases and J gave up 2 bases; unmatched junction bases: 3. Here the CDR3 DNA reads TGTGCCAGCAGAACAGGGGGAGGCAATCAGCCCCAGCATTTT. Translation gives CASRTGGGNQPQHF.

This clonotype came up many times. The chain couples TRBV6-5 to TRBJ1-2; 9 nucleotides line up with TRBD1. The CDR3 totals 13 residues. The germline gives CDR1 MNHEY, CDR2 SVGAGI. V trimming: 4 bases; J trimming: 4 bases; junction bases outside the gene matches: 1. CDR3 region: CASSWDRAYGYTF. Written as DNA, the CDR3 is TGTGCCAGCAGTTGGGACAGGGCCTATGGCTACACCTTC.

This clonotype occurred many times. CDR3 protein: CASSFGGREGYTF. The DNA of the CDR3 is TGTGCCAGCAGCTTTGGGGGGCGGGAAGGCTACACCTTC. V is TRBV3-1 and J is TRBJ1-2, with D maybe TRBD1 (6 bases). The CDR3 has 13 residues. Germline-derived CDR1 and CDR2 are LGHDT and YNNKEL (reference sequence). V lost 5 bases and J 8 bases, leaving 15 bases between the germline ends.

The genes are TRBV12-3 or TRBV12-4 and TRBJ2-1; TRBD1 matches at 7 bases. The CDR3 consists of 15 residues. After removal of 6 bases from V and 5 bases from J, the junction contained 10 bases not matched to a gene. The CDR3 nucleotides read TGTGCCAGCAGCCCAAAGACAGGGAAACACAATGAGCAGTTCTTC. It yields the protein CASSPKTGKHNEQFF.

CDR3 nucleotides: TGTGCCAGCAGCTTAACAGGGGAGGTAGAGACCCAGTACTTC. Amino acids: CASSLTGEVETQYF. The chain joins TRBV7-3 to TRBJ2-5, with D tentatively TRBD2 (6 bases). Germline CDR1 SGHTA, CDR2 FQGTGA. The ends were cut back, 0 bases at V and 4 bases at J, with 9 bases in the middle. This CDR3 spans 14 amino acids. Looking up the rest from reference TRBV7-3 and TRBJ2-5 gives the full variable domain: GAGVSQTPSNKVTEKGKYVELRCDPISGHTALYWYRQSLGQGPEFLIYFQGTGAADDSGLPNDRFFAVRPEGSVSTLKIQRTERGDSAVYLCASSLTGEVETQYFGPGTRLLVL.

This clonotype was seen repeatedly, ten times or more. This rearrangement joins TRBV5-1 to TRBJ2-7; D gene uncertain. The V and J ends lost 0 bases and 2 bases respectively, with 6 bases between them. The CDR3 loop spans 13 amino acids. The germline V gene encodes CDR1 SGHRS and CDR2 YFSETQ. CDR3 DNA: TGCGCCAGCAGCTTGGACAGAACCTACGAGCAGTACTTC. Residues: CASSLDRTYEQYF. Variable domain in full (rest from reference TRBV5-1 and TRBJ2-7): KAGVTQTPRYLIKTRGQQVTLSCSPISGHRSVSWYQQTPGQGLQFLFEYFSETQRNKGNFPGRFSGRQFSNSRSEMNVSTLELGDSALYLCASSLDRTYEQYFGPGTRLTVT.